Listed below are T cell receptor beta chains from one sample, sequenced in a study of vaccination and CD4 T cells after COVID-19. The antigens these receptors bind are not known. TCRdb re-called the PCR reads with MiXCR, one entry per CDR3 protein. The table shows about 21,000 distinct CDR3 sequences, with around 52% occurring only once. Sequencing input: CD4+ T cells from blood, cultured in vitro. These receptors all stem from a human donor who had recovered from COVID-19. Each CDR3 is given with its conserved first and last residue. The order of the fields is J gene, D gene, V gene, clone size, CDR3 protein, CDR3 DNA. D genes are given only for firm matches. A clone size is listed for some rows: how often the clone was seen (once, few, many), or a class if it is expanded.

TRBJ2-3	-	TRBV6-2/TRBV6-3	-	CASSFNTDTQYF	TGTGCCAGCAGTTTCAACACAGATACGCAGTATTTT
TRBJ2-1	-	TRBV2	-	CASSEVVAVFF	TGTGCCAGCAGTGAGGTAGTAGCAGTGTTCTTC
TRBJ2-2	TRBD2	TRBV10-2	-	CASTQGTSGRAGELFF	TGCGCCAGCACCCAAGGGACTAGCGGGAGAGCCGGGGAGCTGTTTTTT
TRBJ2-5	TRBD1	TRBV2	-	CASSGNRGETQYF	TGTGCCAGCAGTGGAAACAGGGGTGAGACCCAGTACTTC
TRBJ2-3	-	TRBV19	-	CASSPGGDASTDTQYF	TGTGCCAGTAGCCCCGGGGGAGATGCTAGCACAGATACGCAGTATTTT
TRBJ1-1	-	TRBV30	-	CAWSARVNTEAFF	TGTGCCTGGAGTGCCCGGGTAAACACTGAAGCTTTCTTT
TRBJ2-7	-	TRBV12-3/TRBV12-4	-	CASSSTGTLYEQYF	TGTGCCAGCAGTTCAACCGGGACACTATACGAGCAGTACTTC
TRBJ1-5	-	TRBV20-1	-	CSAREGGNQPQHF	TGCAGTGCTAGAGAAGGGGGGAATCAGCCCCAGCATTTT
TRBJ1-2	TRBD1	TRBV6-1	-	CASSEVTGVWDYGYTF	TGTGCCAGCAGCGAAGTAACAGGGGTTTGGGACTATGGCTACACCTTC
TRBJ1-5	-	TRBV20-1	-	CSARDDGGLDRQPQHF	TGCAGTGCTAGAGATGACGGGGGCCTGGACCGGCAGCCCCAGCATTTT
TRBJ1-5	TRBD1	TRBV7-8	-	CASSPSTGGQPQHF	TGTGCCAGCAGCCCCTCGACAGGGGGTCAGCCCCAGCATTTT
TRBJ2-3	-	TRBV20-1	few	CSAPSVYTDTQYF	TGCAGTGCTCCTAGCGTTTACACAGATACGCAGTATTTT
TRBJ2-7	TRBD2	TRBV24-1	-	CATSDHGTINYEQYF	TGTGCCACCAGTGACCACGGGACTATCAACTACGAGCAGTACTTC
TRBJ1-2	-	TRBV6-1	-	CASSPAVNYGYTF	TGTGCCAGCAGCCCTGCGGTCAACTATGGCTACACCTTC
TRBJ1-5	-	TRBV2	-	CASSEAGSNQPQHF	TGTGCCAGCAGTGAAGCGGGTAGCAATCAGCCCCAGCATTTT
TRBJ2-1	TRBD1	TRBV7-6	-	CASSLRGIGRDRGLDEQFF	TGTGCCAGCAGCTTACGAGGAATAGGTCGGGACAGGGGGTTGGATGAGCAGTTCTTC
TRBJ2-3	-	TRBV11-2	-	CASSLEGHPSTDTQYF	TGTGCCAGCAGCTTAGAGGGACACCCTAGCACAGATACGCAGTATTTT
TRBJ1-1	-	TRBV19	few	CASFGPNEAFF	TGTGCCAGTTTTGGACCTAATGAAGCTTTCTTT
TRBJ1-1	-	TRBV19	-	CASGDSRAYTEAFF	TGTGCCAGTGGAGACAGCCGGGCCTACACTGAAGCTTTCTTT
TRBJ1-2	-	TRBV12-3/TRBV12-4	-	CASSLSWSGSYYGYTF	TGTGCCAGCAGTTTAAGCTGGTCGGGTTCGTACTATGGCTACACCTTC
TRBJ1-2	TRBD1	TRBV6-1	few	CASRTGVNYGYTF	TGTGCCAGCAGGACAGGGGTAAACTATGGCTACACCTTC
TRBJ2-7	TRBD2	TRBV18	-	CASSPRGVSGRANEQYF	TGTGCCAGCTCACCCCGAGGTGTTAGCGGGAGGGCCAACGAGCAGTACTTC
TRBJ2-4	-	TRBV28	-	CASSPSGLAKNIQYF	TGTGCCAGCAGCCCGAGCGGTCTAGCCAAAAACATTCAGTACTTC
TRBJ2-5	-	TRBV6-1	-	CASTPGERLYQETQYF	TGTGCCAGCACACCGGGGGAGCGGCTATACCAAGAGACCCAGTACTTC
TRBJ1-1	-	TRBV7-2	few	CASSFRATSGDTEAFF	TGTGCCAGCAGCTTTCGCGCGACCTCGGGAGACACTGAAGCTTTCTTT
TRBJ2-7	TRBD2	TRBV7-9	once	CASSLVGEGSYEQYF	TGTGCCAGCAGCTTGGTCGGGGAGGGTAGCTACGAGCAGTACTTC
TRBJ2-5	-	TRBV29-1	-	CSVDLQGETQYF	TGCAGCGTTGACCTCCAGGGTGAGACCCAGTACTTC
TRBJ1-5	TRBD1	TRBV6-1	few	CASSPDRGLNQPQHF	TGTGCCAGCAGTCCTGACAGGGGGTTAAATCAGCCCCAGCATTTT
TRBJ1-1	-	TRBV20-1	few	CSANAARLNTEAFF	TGCAGTGCCAACGCCGCGCGGCTCAACACTGAAGCTTTCTTT
TRBJ2-2	-	TRBV28	-	CASSWDWRENTGELFF	TGTGCCAGCAGTTGGGACTGGCGGGAGAACACCGGGGAGCTGTTTTTT
TRBJ2-3	-	TRBV7-8	-	CASSSPQFSGKGADTQYF	TGTGCCAGCAGCTCTCCCCAATTCAGCGGGAAGGGGGCAGATACGCAGTATTTT
TRBJ2-3	-	TRBV7-3	-	CASSLNWEDTQYF	TGTGCCAGCAGCTTAAATTGGGAAGATACGCAGTATTTT
TRBJ2-7	-	TRBV6-1	-	CASSLGMRYEQYF	TGTGCCAGCAGCCTGGGTATGAGGTACGAGCAGTACTTC
TRBJ2-5	-	TRBV19	-	CASSPHGGETQYF	TGTGCCAGTAGTCCCCATGGCGGGGAGACCCAGTACTTC
TRBJ2-5	-	TRBV2	-	CASSELPSESGETQYF	TGTGCCAGCAGTGAACTACCCAGCGAGAGCGGTGAGACCCAGTACTTC
TRBJ1-1	-	TRBV27	-	CASSSYQSSSSYTEAFF	TGTGCCAGCAGTTCCTATCAGTCCTCCTCCAGCTACACTGAAGCTTTCTTT
TRBJ2-7	TRBD1	TRBV11-2	once	CASSLVGTGSYEQYF	TGTGCCAGCAGCTTAGTAGGGACAGGGAGCTACGAGCAGTACTTC
TRBJ2-2	-	TRBV21-1	-	CASSKVHPDTGELFF	TGTGCCAGCAGCAAAGTTCATCCGGACACCGGGGAGCTGTTTTTT
TRBJ1-1	-	TRBV20-1	-	CSARVGVIGTEAFF	TGCAGTGCTAGAGTTGGGGTAATCGGCACTGAAGCTTTCTTT
TRBJ1-2	-	TRBV10-2	-	CASSGGVHVYGYTF	TGCGCCAGCAGTGGTGGGGTTCACGTCTATGGCTACACCTTC
TRBJ2-5	-	TRBV11-2	-	CASSRGDPGEDLEETQYF	TGTGCCAGCAGCCGCGGGGATCCGGGAGAGGATTTAGAAGAGACCCAGTACTTC
TRBJ2-2	-	TRBV7-2	few	CASSRDSANTGELFF	TGTGCCAGCAGCAGAGACAGTGCTAACACCGGGGAGCTGTTTTTT
TRBJ2-1	TRBD2	TRBV6-2/TRBV6-3	-	CASSYPRSIAGRLSEQFF	TGTGCCAGCAGTTACCCCCGCTCTATAGCGGGGAGGCTCAGTGAGCAGTTCTTC
TRBJ1-2	TRBD1	TRBV7-9	-	CASSLEGPGQGARGYTF	TGTGCCAGCAGCTTAGAGGGGCCTGGACAGGGGGCGAGAGGCTACACCTTC
TRBJ1-2	TRBD1	TRBV27	few	CASGDSNYYGYTF	TGTGCCAGCGGGGACAGCAATTACTATGGCTACACCTTC
TRBJ2-1	-	TRBV2	-	CASSEALHRMSGSSYNEQFF	TGTGCCAGCAGTGAAGCGCTTCATAGGATGAGCGGAAGCTCCTACAATGAGCAGTTCTTC
TRBJ1-2	-	TRBV7-2	-	CASSYGRVYGYTF	TGTGCCAGCAGCTATGGCAGGGTCTACGGCTACACCTTC